Listed here are 31 T cell receptor beta chains from one sample, sequenced in a study of blood T cells in healthy people across ages. Sample-barcoded 5' priming and a J-beta primer mix drove a second PCR of roughly 7 to 11 cycles. TCRdb itself ran the 5' RACE reads through MiXCR, one entry per CDR3 protein. The data hold approximately 1,100,000 distinct CDR3 sequences, with 40% to 55% observed a single time. The sample taken for sequencing was blood. These receptors were obtained from a woman aged 55-70 years in good health.

CDR3 nucleotide sequence: TGTGCCATCAGTGAGTCGCCCGCAGGCCCAAGTAACTATGGCTACACCTTC. The encoded protein is CAISESPAGPSNYGYTF. This sequence joins TRBV10-3 and TRBJ1-2; D unresolved. Germline values: CDR1 ENHRY, CDR2 SYGVKD. V was shortened by 0 bases and J by 1 base, with 15 bases between the two germline ends. This CDR3 region has 17 residues.

V and J are TRBV2 and TRBJ1-2, with D possibly TRBD1 on 5 matching bases. Trimming pared 8 bases from V and 4 bases from J, leaving 14 bases between. This CDR3 is 13 amino acids long. CDR1 and CDR2 (germline): SNHLY, FYNNEI. The CDR3 is CASGGLGVYGYTF. CDR3 nucleotides: TGTGCCAGCGGTGGGCTGGGGGTCTATGGCTACACCTTC.

The chain joins TRBV4-1 to TRBJ2-3, with D tentatively TRBD1 or TRBD2 (5 bases each). Trimming left V 4 bases short and J 0 bases short, with 11 bases between. The CDR3 has 15 amino acids. CDR1 MGHRA and CDR2 YSYEKL come from the germline V gene. CDR3 coding DNA: TGCGCCAGCAGCCCCCGGTGGGGGAGCACAGATACGCAGTATTTT. Amino acid sequence: CASSPRWGSTDTQYF.

The V gene is TRBV3-1, the J gene TRBJ2-1; D might be TRBD1 or TRBD2, each matching 5 bases. Per germline, CDR1 LGHDT and CDR2 YNNKEL (reference sequence). The V gene lost 4 bases and the J gene lost 4 bases, with 11 bases spanning the gap. The CDR3 runs 14 residues. In DNA form, the CDR3 reads TGTGCCAGCAGCCTGGGACGACGATACAATGAGCAGTTCTTC. Protein product: CASSLGRRYNEQFF.

The table lists this clonotype with a few counts. The chain employs TRBV15 and TRBJ2-3; D not resolved. The CDR3 totals 13 residues. CDR1 is LNHNV, CDR2 YYDKDF, per germline (reference sequence). V lost 0 bases and J lost 4, with 5 bases in between. CDR3: CATSRDIPDTQYF. The CDR3 DNA sequence: TGTGCCACCAGCAGAGATATCCCAGATACGCAGTATTTT.

This clonotype showed up many times. The V gene is TRBV20-1, the J gene TRBJ2-7; D possibly uses TRBD1 or TRBD2 (5 bases each). CDR1 and CDR2 from the germline V gene are DFQATT and SNEGSKA (reference sequence). This CDR3 is built from 15 residues. Trimming shortened V by 2 bases and J by 1 base, and 15 bases separated the two germline ends. The CDR3 reads CSARRPGTKSYEQYF. Written as DNA, the CDR3 is TGCAGTGCTAGACGACCCGGGACCAAATCCTACGAGCAGTACTTC.

The rearrangement links TRBV7-8 to TRBJ2-1; perhaps TRBD2 as D (6 bases). The CDR3 is 14 amino acids. V gave up 1 base and J gave up 7 bases, with 11 bases separating them. Germline V gene lookup returns CDR1 SGHVS and CDR2 FQNEAQ. CDR3 region: CASSLVRGLNEQFF. CDR3 nucleotide sequence: TGTGCCAGCAGCTTAGTGCGGGGTTTAAATGAGCAGTTCTTC.

V gene TRBV20-1 combines with J gene TRBJ1-5, with 7 bases that match TRBD1. The CDR3 has 14 amino acids. Germline V gives CDR1 DFQATT, CDR2 SNEGSKA (reference sequence). Unmatched junction bases numbered 3, after V lost 0 bases and J lost 4 bases. The CDR3 region is CSARDKTGNQPQHF. The CDR3 DNA sequence: TGCAGTGCTAGAGATAAGACAGGGAATCAGCCCCAGCATTTT.

V gene TRBV27 combines with J gene TRBJ2-7, with 7 bases matching TRBD1. The ends lost 8 bases at V and 0 bases at J; junction bases unmatched: 19. The CDR3 runs 18 residues. Germline CDR1 is MNHEY and CDR2 is SMNVEV (reference sequence). For the CDR3, the DNA is TGTGCCAGCCCTTACAGGGGATTTGCCTTCTCTGACTCCTACGAGCAGTACTTC. It yields the protein CASPYRGFAFSDSYEQYF.

This clonotype was observed a few times. The V and J genes are TRBV7-8 and TRBJ2-1, with 8 bases that match TRBD2. In germline, CDR1 is SGHVS, CDR2 FQNEAQ. V was clipped by 10 bases and J by 6 bases; unmatched bases: 5. The CDR3 is 12 residues long. CDR3 loop: CATGTSINEQFF. CDR3 DNA sequence: TGTGCCACTGGGACTAGTATCAATGAGCAGTTCTTC.

This clonotype was seen a handful of times. V usage is TRBV29-1 and J usage is TRBJ1-3; unclear D gene. CDR3 length: 18 amino acids. The V gene's germline CDR1 is SQVTM and CDR2 ANQGSEA. The ends were cut back, 5 bases at V and 0 bases at J, with 23 bases in the middle. CDR3: CSVSEGAQTFGSGNTIYF. CDR3 coding DNA: TGCAGCGTTTCAGAAGGAGCCCAGACCTTCGGCTCTGGAAACACCATATATTTT.

The J gene is TRBJ2-1, the V gene TRBV10-3, with 12 bases that match TRBD2. The V gene end was trimmed by 4 bases and the J gene end by 9 bases; junction bases not matched to a gene: 4. Germline V lookup: CDR1 ENHRY, CDR2 SYGVKD. CDR3 length: 14 amino acids. This CDR3 reads CAISVRLAGAEQFF. The CDR3 bases are TGTGCCATCAGTGTCAGACTAGCGGGGGCTGAGCAGTTCTTC.

The rearrangement joins TRBV27 to TRBJ2-5, with a weak D call TRBD2 (5 bases). V lost 8 bases and J lost 6, with 16 bases in between. The germline V gene has CDR1 MNHEY and CDR2 SMNVEV (reference sequence). The CDR3 covers 13 residues. The CDR3 DNA sequence: TGTGCCAGCGCTTTGGCGGGCACTAAGACCCAGTACTTC. Its translation is CASALAGTKTQYF.

This sequence joins TRBV7-2 and TRBJ2-4, with TRBD2 matching 7 bases. V was pared by 7 bases and J by 4 bases, with 7 bases of the junction left unmatched. This CDR3 has 14 residues. The germline gives CDR1 SGHTA, CDR2 FQGNSA. The CDR3 sequence: CASTDTAGKNIQYF. The CDR3, as DNA: TGTGCCAGCACCGATACAGCGGGGAAAAACATTCAGTACTTC.

This clonotype came up a few times. The rearrangement links TRBV6-6 to TRBJ1-1; perhaps TRBD1 as D (5 bases). Germline CDR1 reads MNHNY; CDR2 reads SVGAGI (reference sequence). The CDR3 covers 13 residues. The V and J ends lost 5 bases and 1 base respectively, with 8 bases between them. The CDR3 is CASSITGNTEAFF. CDR3 DNA sequence: TGTGCCAGCAGTATTACAGGGAACACTGAAGCTTTCTTT.

The chain recombines TRBV20-1 with TRBJ1-2; TRBD1 matches at 7 bases. Looked up from germline, CDR1 is DFQATT and CDR2 is SNEGSKA (reference sequence). The CDR3 is made up of 14 amino acids. The V and J ends lost 4 bases and 5 bases, in that order; junction bases with no gene match: 10. CDR3 region: CSATELRTGYGYTF. CDR3 DNA sequence: TGCAGTGCTACCGAACTCCGGACAGGTTATGGCTACACCTTC.

This clonotype was seen a handful of times. The CDR3 reads CASSFDRGTEAFF. The CDR3 nucleotides read TGCGCCAGCAGCTTCGACAGGGGTACTGAAGCTTTCTTT. The rearrangement joins TRBV4-1 to TRBJ1-1; TRBD1 aligns across 8 bases. The ends lost 5 bases at V and 5 bases at J; junction bases unmatched: 4. The CDR3 has 13 amino acids. In germline, CDR1 is MGHRA, CDR2 YSYEKL.

This clonotype was counted a single time. A much larger clone sits a single nucleotide away, making a read error possible. The V and J genes are TRBV29-1 and TRBJ2-5; D is possibly TRBD1 (6 bases). The germline V gene encodes CDR1 SQVTM and CDR2 ANQGSEA. This CDR3 is 15 amino acids long. The chain's CDR3 is CSVEVPLRGQATQYF. For the CDR3, the DNA is TGCAGCGTTGAAGTGCCACTCAGGGGCCAAGCGACCCAGTACTTC.

The CDR3 nucleotides are TGTGCCAGCAGTTCATCACAGTGGGCCTACAATGAGCAGTTCTTC. It yields the protein CASSSSQWAYNEQFF. The chain uses TRBV12-3 or TRBV12-4 and TRBJ2-1, with no clear D. V was trimmed by 4 bases and J by 2 bases, leaving 12 bases between them. CDR3 size: 15 residues.

This clonotype was counted ten times or more. The CDR3 loop is CSAASPQARETQYF. The DNA of the CDR3 is TGCAGTGCAGCTTCTCCTCAAGCGAGGGAGACCCAGTACTTC. The chain uses TRBV20-1 and TRBJ2-5, with D unclear. Trimming stripped 6 bases from V and 5 bases from J, with 19 bases between. In germline, CDR1 is DFQATT, CDR2 SNEGSKA (reference sequence). The CDR3 sequence is 14 residues long.

This chain uses TRBV4-2 with TRBJ2-2; 14 bases align to TRBD2. Germline-derived CDR1 and CDR2 are LGHNA and YNFKEQ. CDR3 length: 18 residues. The junction had 5 bases not matched to a gene; V was cut back by 3 bases and J by 2 bases. CDR3 bases: TGTGCCAGCAGCCAGGCCGGGACTAGCGGGAGAAACACCGGGGAGCTGTTTTTT. This gives the protein CASSQAGTSGRNTGELFF.

CDR3 region: CASSQNRGSYNEQFF. The CDR3 coding sequence is TGTGCCAGCAGCCAAAACAGGGGTTCCTACAATGAGCAGTTCTTC. This chain links TRBV3-1 with TRBJ2-1, with 7 bases fitting TRBD1. V gave up 2 bases and J gave up 1 base; unmatched junction bases: 2. The germline gives CDR1 LGHDT, CDR2 YNNKEL (reference sequence). The CDR3 extends over 15 amino acids.

V and J are TRBV12-3 or TRBV12-4 and TRBJ2-5, with 7 bases matching TRBD1. V lost 3 bases and J lost 1; bases outside the gene matches: 5. CDR3 length: 15 residues. CDR3 residues: CASSFGGQIQETQYF. CDR3 bases: TGTGCCAGCAGTTTTGGGGGACAGATCCAAGAGACCCAGTACTTC.

This clonotype occurred a few times. The V call is TRBV10-3, the J call TRBJ2-1; tentative D call: TRBD2 (6 bases). This CDR3 spans 14 amino acids. Per the germline V gene, CDR1 is ENHRY and CDR2 is SYGVKD. The ends were cut back, 4 bases at V and 5 bases at J, with 12 bases in the middle. CDR3 in DNA: TGTGCCATCAGTGCGGGACTTTCAAACAATGAGCAGTTCTTC. It yields the protein CAISAGLSNNEQFF.

The chain uses TRBV20-1 and TRBJ2-5; perhaps D is TRBD1 or TRBD2 (5 bases each). Trimming pared 0 bases from V and 4 bases from J, leaving 18 bases between. The CDR3 is 16 amino acids. Germline lookup yields CDR1 DFQATT and CDR2 SNEGSKA (reference sequence). The CDR3 protein is CSARDPRGRNVETQYF. Written as DNA, the CDR3 is TGCAGTGCTAGAGATCCCCGGGGCCGAAATGTAGAGACCCAGTACTTC.

The DNA of the CDR3 is TGTGCCAGCAGTTACTCGCGGTACTATGGCTACACCTTC. It is translated as CASSYSRYYGYTF. The rearrangement uses TRBV6-5 and TRBJ1-2; D uncertain. The CDR3 extends over 13 amino acids. V was clipped by 0 bases and J by 3 bases, with 5 bases between them. Germline values: CDR1 MNHEY, CDR2 SVGAGI.

A few counts support this clonotype. J is TRBJ2-5 and V is TRBV11-2; possibly TRBD1 for D (6 bases). The CDR3 covers 13 residues. Trimming took 6 bases from V and 0 from J, leaving 8 bases between them. Germline loops: CDR1 SGHAT, CDR2 FQNNGV. Here the CDR3 DNA reads TGTGCCAGCAGAGACAGGTACCAAGAGACCCAGTACTTC. Its protein is CASRDRYQETQYF.

The CDR3 nucleotides read TGTGCCAGTAGTTACGGACTAGCGGGAGCGGTTGAGCAGTTCTTC. It translates to CASSYGLAGAVEQFF. This chain links TRBV19 with TRBJ2-1, with 13 bases lining up with TRBD2. Germline V gene sequence: CDR1 LNHDA, CDR2 SQIVND (reference sequence). V lost 5 bases to trimming and J lost 9 bases; unmatched junction nucleotides: 7. The CDR3 runs to 15 residues.

The rearrangement uses TRBV29-1 and TRBJ2-7, with 7 bases fitting TRBD2. The DNA end favors TRBJ2-5, so the J call may be wrong. CDR3 size: 16 residues. Germline CDR1 and CDR2: SQVTM and ANQGSEA. The CDR3 DNA is TGCAGCGTTTTTGGTCTAGCGGAGAGGAGGGTAGGGACCCAGTACTTC. It translates to CSVFGLAERRVGTQYF.

This clonotype was observed a few times. The CDR3 region has the DNA TGTGCCAGCAGTTTATGGGGCGGGAAGGGGGAGTACGAGCAGTACTTC. Protein sequence: CASSLWGGKGEYEQYF. The chain recombines TRBV27 with TRBJ2-7; D is perhaps TRBD1 or TRBD2 (6 bases each). Trimming removed 1 base from V and 4 bases from J, with 17 bases in between. CDR3 length equals 16 residues. Germline-derived CDR1 and CDR2 are MNHEY and SMNVEV (reference sequence).

This clonotype was counted a single time. The genes are TRBV27 and TRBJ2-7, with D tentatively TRBD2 (6 bases). V was pared by 6 bases and J by 2 bases, with 23 bases between. The germline V gene encodes CDR1 MNHEY and CDR2 SMNVEV (reference sequence). CDR3 size: 17 residues. The CDR3 coding sequence is TGTGCCAGCAGAACCGAGCACCGGGACTTTGGGGCCTACGAGCAGTACTTC. As protein: CASRTEHRDFGAYEQYF.